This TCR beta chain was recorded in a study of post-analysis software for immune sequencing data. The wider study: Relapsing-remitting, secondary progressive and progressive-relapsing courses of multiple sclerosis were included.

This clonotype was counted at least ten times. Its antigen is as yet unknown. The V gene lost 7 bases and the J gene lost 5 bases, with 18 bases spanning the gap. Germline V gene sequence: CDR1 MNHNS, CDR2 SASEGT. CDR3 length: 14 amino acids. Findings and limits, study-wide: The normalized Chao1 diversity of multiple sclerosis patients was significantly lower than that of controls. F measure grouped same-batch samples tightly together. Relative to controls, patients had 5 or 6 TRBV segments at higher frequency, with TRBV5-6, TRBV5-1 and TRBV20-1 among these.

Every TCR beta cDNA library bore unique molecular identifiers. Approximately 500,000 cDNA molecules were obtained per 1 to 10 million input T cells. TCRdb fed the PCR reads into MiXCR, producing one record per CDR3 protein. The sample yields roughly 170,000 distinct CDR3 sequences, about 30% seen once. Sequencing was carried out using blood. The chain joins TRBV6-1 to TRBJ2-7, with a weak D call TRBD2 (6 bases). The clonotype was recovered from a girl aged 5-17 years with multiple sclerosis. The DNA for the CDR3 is TGTGCCAGCAAAACCGGGACTTCACAGGACGAGCAGTACTTC. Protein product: CASKTGTSQDEQYF.